The sequence of this T cell receptor (beta chain) was determined in a study of T-cell memory formation after mild COVID-19. Study-wide context: TCR clusters were mostly confined to one donor each.

One entry per CDR3 protein, called by TCRdb with MiXCR from the 5' RACE reads. The data show around 200,000 distinct CDR3 sequences, 7.5% to 10% seen once. V lost 0 bases and J lost 0, with 16 bases in between. The germline V gene has CDR1 SGDLS and CDR2 YYNGEE. This CDR3 region has 17 residues. This clonotype was found a few times. Its antigen is as yet unknown. Findings and caveats of the study: Memory cells collected pre-infection included some clones that later responded, suggesting cross-reactive memory joined. Confirmation was lacking for SARS-CoV-2 specificity of second-wave clones that peaked on day 37.

The chain recombines TRBV9 with TRBJ2-7; the D gene is possibly TRBD1 (6 bases). This receptor was identified in a man between 18 and 29 years old who had mild COVID-19 (a few samples of this study predate the infection). Cell type and time point are not known. What was sequenced was PBMCs or a T cell subset sorted from them (not recorded which). The CDR3 DNA reads TGTGCCAGCAGCGTAGGGGGTTCGGTGGACAGCTCCTACGAGCAGTACTTC. Protein: CASSVGGSVDSSYEQYF.